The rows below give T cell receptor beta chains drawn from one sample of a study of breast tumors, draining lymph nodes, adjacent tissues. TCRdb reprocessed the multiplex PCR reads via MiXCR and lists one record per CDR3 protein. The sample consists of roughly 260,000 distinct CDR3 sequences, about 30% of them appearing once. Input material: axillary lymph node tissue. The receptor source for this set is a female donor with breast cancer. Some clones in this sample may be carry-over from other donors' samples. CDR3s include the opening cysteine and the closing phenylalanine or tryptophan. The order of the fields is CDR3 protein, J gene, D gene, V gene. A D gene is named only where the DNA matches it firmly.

CSASRSGNTIYF,TRBJ1-3,.,TRBV20-1
CASSLLQGAGNTIYF,TRBJ1-3,.,TRBV19
CASNQKETQHF,TRBJ1-5,.,TRBV2
CASLRQYNEQFF,TRBJ2-1,.,TRBV12-3/TRBV12-4
CSAIWPLNNEQFF,TRBJ2-1,.,TRBV20-1
CASSLGQDNSPLHF,TRBJ1-6,.,TRBV28
CASSFSVQGASPLHF,TRBJ1-6,TRBD1,TRBV7-9
CASSPRLAQSYNEQFF,TRBJ2-1,TRBD2,TRBV4-2
CASSPDLHPGANALTF,TRBJ2-6,.,TRBV9
CASSQERSFLKGYTF,TRBJ1-2,.,TRBV4-2
CASSVPLAGGPSRSTDTQYF,TRBJ2-3,TRBD2,TRBV9
CASSESQGPAYEQYF,TRBJ2-7,.,TRBV6-1
CASSLPGKKDYEQYF,TRBJ2-7,.,TRBV18
CAYQMGLEQYF,TRBJ2-7,.,TRBV30
CASSLGAGVNTEAFF,TRBJ1-1,.,TRBV12-3/TRBV12-4
CASSFRQGRGETQYF,TRBJ2-5,.,TRBV7-7
CASSSNRFGTGYEQYF,TRBJ2-7,TRBD1,TRBV12-3/TRBV12-4
CSARDTGYNSPLHF,TRBJ1-6,.,TRBV29-1
CASSIEAGAQETQYF,TRBJ2-5,.,TRBV19
CASSTAGTGVHNEQYF,TRBJ2-3,TRBD1,TRBV5-1
CAINLGGWDSPLHF,TRBJ1-6,.,TRBV10-3
CASSQENYGYTF,TRBJ1-2,.,TRBV2
CAIRLADTQYF,TRBJ2-3,.,TRBV10-3